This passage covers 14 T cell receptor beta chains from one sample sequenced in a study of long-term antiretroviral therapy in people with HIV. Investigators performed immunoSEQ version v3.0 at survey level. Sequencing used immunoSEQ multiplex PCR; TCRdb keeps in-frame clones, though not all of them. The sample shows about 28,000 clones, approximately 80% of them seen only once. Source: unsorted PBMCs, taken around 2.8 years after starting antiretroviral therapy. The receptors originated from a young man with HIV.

The DNA for the CDR3 is TGTGCCAGCAGTGGCGGGACCATTCGAGGGGGGACCCAGTACTTC. Amino acids: CASSGGTIRGGTQYF. The V and J genes are TRBV27 and TRBJ2-5; possibly TRBD1 or TRBD2 for D (6 bases each). CDR1 and CDR2 (germline): MNHEY, SMNVEV (reference sequence). The CDR3 has 15 amino acids. Trimming pared 5 bases from V and 7 bases from J, leaving 20 bases between.

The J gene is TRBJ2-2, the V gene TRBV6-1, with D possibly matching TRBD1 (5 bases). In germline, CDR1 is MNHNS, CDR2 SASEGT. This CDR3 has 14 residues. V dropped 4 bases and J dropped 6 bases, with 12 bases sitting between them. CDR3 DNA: TGTGCCAGCAGTGGCCAGGGAAACGCCGGGGAGCTGTTTTTT. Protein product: CASSGQGNAGELFF.

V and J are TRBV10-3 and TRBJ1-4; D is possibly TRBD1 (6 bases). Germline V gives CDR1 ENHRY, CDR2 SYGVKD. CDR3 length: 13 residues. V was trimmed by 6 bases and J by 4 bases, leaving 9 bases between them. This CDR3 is CAISGGHNEKLFF. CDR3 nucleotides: TGTGCCATCAGCGGGGGACATAATGAAAAACTGTTTTTT.

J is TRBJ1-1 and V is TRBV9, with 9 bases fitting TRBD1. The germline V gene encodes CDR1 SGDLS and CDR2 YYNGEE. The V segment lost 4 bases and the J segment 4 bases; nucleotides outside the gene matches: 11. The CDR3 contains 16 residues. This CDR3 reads CASSFRDRVGSTEAFF. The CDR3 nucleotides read TGTGCCAGCAGCTTTCGGGACAGGGTTGGGTCCACTGAAGCTTTCTTT.

CDR3 sequence: CAWTTQDTQYF. The CDR3 DNA reads as TGTGCCTGGACCACCCAAGATACGCAGTATTTT. The chain has TRBV30 and TRBJ2-3; D remains ambiguous. This CDR3 is 11 amino acids long. Germline-derived CDR1 and CDR2 are GTSNPN and SVGIG (reference sequence). V was cut by 4 bases and J by 5 bases, with 7 bases left in between.

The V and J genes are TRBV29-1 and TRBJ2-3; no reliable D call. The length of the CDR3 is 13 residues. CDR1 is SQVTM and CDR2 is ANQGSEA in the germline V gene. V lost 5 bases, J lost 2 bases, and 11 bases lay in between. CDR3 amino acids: CSVLSRNTDTQYF. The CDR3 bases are TGCAGCGTTCTGTCGCGGAACACAGATACGCAGTATTTT.

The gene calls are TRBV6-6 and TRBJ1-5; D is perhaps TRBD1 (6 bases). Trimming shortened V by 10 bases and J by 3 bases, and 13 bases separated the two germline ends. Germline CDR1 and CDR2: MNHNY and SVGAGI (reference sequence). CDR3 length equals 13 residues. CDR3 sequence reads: CATTKGVNQPQHF. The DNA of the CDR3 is TGTGCCACCACCAAGGGGGTCAATCAGCCCCAGCATTTT.

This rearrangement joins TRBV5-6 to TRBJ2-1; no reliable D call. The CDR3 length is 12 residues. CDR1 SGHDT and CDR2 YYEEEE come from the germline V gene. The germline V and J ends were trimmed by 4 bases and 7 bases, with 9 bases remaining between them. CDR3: CASSPDLNEQFF. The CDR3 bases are TGTGCCAGCAGCCCGGACCTAAATGAGCAGTTCTTC.

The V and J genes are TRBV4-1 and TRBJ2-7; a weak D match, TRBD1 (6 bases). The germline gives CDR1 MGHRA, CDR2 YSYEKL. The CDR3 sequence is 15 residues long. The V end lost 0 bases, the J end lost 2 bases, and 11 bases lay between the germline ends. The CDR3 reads CASSQDWYRAYEQYF. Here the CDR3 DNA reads TGCGCCAGCAGCCAAGACTGGTACAGGGCCTACGAGCAGTACTTC.

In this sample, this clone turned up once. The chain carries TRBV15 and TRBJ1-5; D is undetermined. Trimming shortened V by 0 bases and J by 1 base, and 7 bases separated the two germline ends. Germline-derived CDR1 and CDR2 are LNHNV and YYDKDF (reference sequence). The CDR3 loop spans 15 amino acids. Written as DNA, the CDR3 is TGTGCCACCAGCAGAGATCTTGGCAGCAATCAGCCCCAGCATTTT. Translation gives CATSRDLGSNQPQHF. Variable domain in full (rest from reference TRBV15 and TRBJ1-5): DAMVIQNPRYQVTQFGKPVTLSCSQTLNHNVMYWYQQKSSQAPKLLFHYYDKDFNNEADTPDNFQSRRPNTSFCFLDIRSPGLGDTAMYLCATSRDLGSNQPQHFGDGTRLSIL.

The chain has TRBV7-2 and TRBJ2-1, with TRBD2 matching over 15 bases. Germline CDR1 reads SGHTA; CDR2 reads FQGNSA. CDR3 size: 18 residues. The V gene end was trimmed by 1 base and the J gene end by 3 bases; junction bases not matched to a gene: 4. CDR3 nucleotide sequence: TGTGCCAGCAGCTTAGAGGGGACTAGCGGGAGGTACTACAATGAGCAGTTCTTC. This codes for CASSLEGTSGRYYNEQFF.

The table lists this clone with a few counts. CDR3 coding DNA: TGTGCCAGCAGCTTTGGGCAGGGCAATCAGCCCCAGCATTTT. Amino acid sequence: CASSFGQGNQPQHF. The chain is built from TRBV5-5 and TRBJ1-5; D remains ambiguous. Trimming shortened V by 2 bases and J by 2 bases, and 8 bases separated the two germline ends. CDR3 length: 14 amino acids. Germline V CDR1 and CDR2: SGHKS, YYEKEE (reference sequence).

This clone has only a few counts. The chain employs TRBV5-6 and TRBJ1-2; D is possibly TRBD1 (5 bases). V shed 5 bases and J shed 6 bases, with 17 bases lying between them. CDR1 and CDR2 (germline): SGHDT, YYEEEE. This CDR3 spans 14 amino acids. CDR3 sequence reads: CASSSFAGSNGYTF. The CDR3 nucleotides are TGTGCCAGCAGTTCATTCGCAGGGAGTAATGGCTACACCTTC. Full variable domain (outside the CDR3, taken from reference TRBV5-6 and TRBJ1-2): DAGVTQSPTHLIKTRGQQVTLRCSPKSGHDTVSWYQQALGQGPQFIFQYYEEEERQRGNFPDRFSGHQFPNYSSELNVNALLLGDSALYLCASSSFAGSNGYTFGSGTRLTVV.

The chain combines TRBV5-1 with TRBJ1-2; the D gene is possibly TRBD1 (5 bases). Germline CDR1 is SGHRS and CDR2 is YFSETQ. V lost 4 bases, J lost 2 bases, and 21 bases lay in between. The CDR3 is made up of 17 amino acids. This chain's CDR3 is CASSKGPGTNSNYGYTF. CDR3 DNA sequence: TGCGCCAGCAGCAAAGGACCAGGGACGAACTCGAACTATGGCTACACCTTC. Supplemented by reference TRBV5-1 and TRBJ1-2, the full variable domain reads KAGVTQTPRYLIKTRGQQVTLSCSPISGHRSVSWYQQTPGQGLQFLFEYFSETQRNKGNFPGRFSGRQFSNSRSEMNVSTLELGDSALYLCASSKGPGTNSNYGYTFGSGTRLTVV.